This T cell receptor beta chain was profiled in a study of post-analysis software for immune sequencing data. Study as a whole: Included among the disease courses, which were recorded for the cohort, were relapsing-remitting, secondary progressive and progressive-relapsing multiple sclerosis. General study results and limits: Controls significantly exceeded multiple sclerosis patients in normalized Chao1 diversity. Elevated frequency relative to controls characterized four or five TRBV segments in patients, TRBV5-6, TRBV5-1 and TRBV20-1 among them.

cDNA libraries of TCR beta carried unique molecular identifiers. There were roughly 0.95 to 10 million T cells, and about 500,000 cDNA molecules came from them. One entry per CDR3 protein results from TCRdb running MiXCR on the PCR reads. In the table there are fewer than 850,000 distinct CDR3 sequences, roughly 27% of which are singletons. CDR1 and CDR2 (germline): SQVTM, ANQGSEA. CDR3 length equals 12 residues. Trimming took 6 bases from V and 6 from J, leaving 12 bases between them. Comment on this clonotype: As yet, its antigen is unknown.

Specimen: blood. The source of this sequence is a girl aged 10 to 17 with multiple sclerosis. The rearrangement uses TRBV29-1 and TRBJ2-1; D possibly uses TRBD1 or TRBD2 (5 bases each). The CDR3 here is CSVATGPNEQFF. CDR3 DNA sequence: TGCAGCGTCGCTACGGGGCCCAATGAGCAGTTCTTC.